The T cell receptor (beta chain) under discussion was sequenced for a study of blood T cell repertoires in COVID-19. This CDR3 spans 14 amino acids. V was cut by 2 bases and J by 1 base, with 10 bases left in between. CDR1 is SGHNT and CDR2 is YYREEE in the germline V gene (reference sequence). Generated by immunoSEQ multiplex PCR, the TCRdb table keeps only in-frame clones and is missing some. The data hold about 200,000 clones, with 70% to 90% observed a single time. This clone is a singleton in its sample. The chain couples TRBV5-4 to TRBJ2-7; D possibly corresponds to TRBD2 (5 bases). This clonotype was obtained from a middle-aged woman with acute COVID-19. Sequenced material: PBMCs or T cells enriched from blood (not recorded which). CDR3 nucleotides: TGTGCCAGCAGCTTAGTCGGCGGGTCCTACGAGCAGTACTTC. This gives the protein CASSLVGGSYEQYF.